This T cell receptor beta chain appears in the sequencing data of a study of blood T cell repertoires in COVID-19. Everyone who took part was roughly 18 to 89 years old, and they came from 24 US areas. Cohort 3 donors were reported recovered after two negative PCRs, clearance, or symptom resolution. The table came from immunoSEQ multiplex PCR; TCRdb's copy has only in-frame clones and leaves some out. The sample records around 280,000 clones, roughly nine tenths being singletons. With 4 bases clipped from V and 5 bases from J, the junction kept 6 bases outside the gene matches. The CDR3 spans 14 residues. Germline CDR1 and CDR2: MGHDK and SYGVNS.

The TCR comes from a woman in her forties who had recovered from COVID-19. V and J are TRBV25-1 and TRBJ2-3, with 7 nucleotides matching TRBD2. Sequences were obtained from PBMCs or T cells enriched from blood (not recorded which). This chain's CDR3 is CASSGGGFVDTQYF. The CDR3 DNA sequence: TGTGCCAGCAGTGGGGGGGGATTTGTAGATACGCAGTATTTT.